This TCR beta chain is from a study of blood T cells in healthy people across ages. Broader study findings: When one million T cells were used, diversity estimates were thought to be underestimates.

This clonotype has just a few counts. The antigen remains undetermined. The CDR3 spans 14 residues. Germline lookup yields CDR1 DFQATT and CDR2 SNEGSKA (reference sequence). V was pared by 6 bases and J by 7 bases, with 19 bases between. Individuals who donated were healthy Caucasians from Russia aged about 6 to 90. The use of a sample-barcoded 5' primer and a J-beta primer mix characterized a second PCR of 7 to 11 cycles. From the 5' RACE reads, TCRdb called clonotypes with MiXCR, one entry per CDR3 protein. This table has some 710,000 distinct CDR3 sequences, more than 35% appearing once. The sequence came from a man older than 75 in good health. The chain joins TRBV20-1 to TRBJ2-1; TRBD1 might be the D (6 bases). Specimen: blood. This CDR3 is CSAVGTNIMNEQFF. The CDR3 DNA reads TGCAGTGCGGTGGGGACAAACATAATGAATGAGCAGTTCTTC.